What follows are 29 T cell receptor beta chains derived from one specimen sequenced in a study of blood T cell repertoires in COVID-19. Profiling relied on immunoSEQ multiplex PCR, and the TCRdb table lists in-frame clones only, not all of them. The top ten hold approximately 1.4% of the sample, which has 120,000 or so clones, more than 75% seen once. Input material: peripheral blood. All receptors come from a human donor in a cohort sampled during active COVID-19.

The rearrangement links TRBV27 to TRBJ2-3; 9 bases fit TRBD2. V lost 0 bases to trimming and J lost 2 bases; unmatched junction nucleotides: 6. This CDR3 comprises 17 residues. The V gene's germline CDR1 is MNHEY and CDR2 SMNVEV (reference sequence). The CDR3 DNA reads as TGTGCCAGCAGTTTATCGCTAGCGGGATGGCTCACAGATACGCAGTATTTT. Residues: CASSLSLAGWLTDTQYF.

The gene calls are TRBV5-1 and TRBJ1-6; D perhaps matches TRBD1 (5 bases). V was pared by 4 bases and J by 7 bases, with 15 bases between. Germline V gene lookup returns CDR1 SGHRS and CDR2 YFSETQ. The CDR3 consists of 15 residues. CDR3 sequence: CASSPSTTGNSPLHF. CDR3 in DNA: TGCGCCAGCAGCCCGTCAACAACAGGCAATTCACCCCTCCACTTT.

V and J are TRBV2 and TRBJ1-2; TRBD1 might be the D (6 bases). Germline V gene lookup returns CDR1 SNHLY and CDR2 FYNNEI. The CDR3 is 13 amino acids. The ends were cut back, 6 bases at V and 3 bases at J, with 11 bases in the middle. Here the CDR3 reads CASRGAVYYGYTF. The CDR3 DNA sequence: TGTGCCAGCAGGGGGGCTGTTTACTATGGCTACACCTTC.

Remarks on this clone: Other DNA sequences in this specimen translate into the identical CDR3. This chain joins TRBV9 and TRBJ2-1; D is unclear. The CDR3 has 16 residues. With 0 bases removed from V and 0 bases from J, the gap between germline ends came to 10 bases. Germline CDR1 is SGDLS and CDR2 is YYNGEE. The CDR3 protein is CASSVAPMSSYNEQFF. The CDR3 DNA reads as TGTGCCAGCAGCGTAGCTCCGATGAGCTCCTACAATGAGCAGTTCTTC.

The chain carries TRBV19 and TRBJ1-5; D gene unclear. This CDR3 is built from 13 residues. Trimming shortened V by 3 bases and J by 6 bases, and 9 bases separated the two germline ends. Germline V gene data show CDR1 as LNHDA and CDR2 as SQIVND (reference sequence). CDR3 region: CASSMGPFQPQHF. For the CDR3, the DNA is TGTGCCAGTAGTATGGGCCCTTTTCAGCCCCAGCATTTT.

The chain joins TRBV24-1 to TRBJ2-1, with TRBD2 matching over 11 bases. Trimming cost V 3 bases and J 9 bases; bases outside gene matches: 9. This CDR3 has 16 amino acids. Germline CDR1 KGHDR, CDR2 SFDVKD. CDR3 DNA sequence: TGTGCCACCAGTGATAATAGCGGGGGGGCCCTGGGTGAGCAGTTCTTC. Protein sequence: CATSDNSGGALGEQFF.

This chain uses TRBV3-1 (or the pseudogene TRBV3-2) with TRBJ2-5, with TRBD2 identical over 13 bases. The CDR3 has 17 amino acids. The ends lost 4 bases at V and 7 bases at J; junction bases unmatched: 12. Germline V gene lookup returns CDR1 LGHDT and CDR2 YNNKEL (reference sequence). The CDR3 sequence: CASSPNPGTSGMGTQYF. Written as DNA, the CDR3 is TGTGCCAGCAGCCCCAACCCCGGGACTAGCGGGATGGGGACCCAGTACTTC.

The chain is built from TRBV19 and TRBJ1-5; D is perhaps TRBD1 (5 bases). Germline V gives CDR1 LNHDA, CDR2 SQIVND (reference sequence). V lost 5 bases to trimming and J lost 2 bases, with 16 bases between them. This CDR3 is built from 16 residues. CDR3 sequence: CASSFRVLGGNQPQHF. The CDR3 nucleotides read TGTGCCAGTAGTTTCAGGGTATTAGGCGGCAATCAGCCCCAGCATTTT.

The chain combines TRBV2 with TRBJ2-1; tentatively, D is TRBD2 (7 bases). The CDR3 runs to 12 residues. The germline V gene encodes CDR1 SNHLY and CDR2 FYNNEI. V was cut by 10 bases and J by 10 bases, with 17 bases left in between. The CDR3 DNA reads TGTGCCACCCTGGGGGGGCTAGGAGAGCAGTTCTTC. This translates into CATLGGLGEQFF.

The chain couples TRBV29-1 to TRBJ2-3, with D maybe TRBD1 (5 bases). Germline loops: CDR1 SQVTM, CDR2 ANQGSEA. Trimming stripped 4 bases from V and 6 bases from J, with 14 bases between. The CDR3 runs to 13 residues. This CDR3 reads CSVASGAGDTQYF. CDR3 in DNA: TGCAGCGTTGCCTCTGGGGCCGGGGATACGCAGTATTTT.

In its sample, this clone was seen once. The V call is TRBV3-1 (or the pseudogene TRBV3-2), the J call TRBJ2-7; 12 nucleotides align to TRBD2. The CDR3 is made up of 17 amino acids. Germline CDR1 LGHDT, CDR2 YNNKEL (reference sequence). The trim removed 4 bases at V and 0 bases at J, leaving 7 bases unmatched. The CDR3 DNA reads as TGTGCCAGCAGCCCGACGTCTAGCGGGAGGGCCTCCTACGAGCAGTACTTC. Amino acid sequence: CASSPTSSGRASYEQYF.

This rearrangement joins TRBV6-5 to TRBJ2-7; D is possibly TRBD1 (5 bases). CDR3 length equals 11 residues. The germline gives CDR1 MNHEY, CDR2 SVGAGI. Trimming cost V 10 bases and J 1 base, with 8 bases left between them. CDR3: CATRQSYEQYF. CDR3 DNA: TGTGCCACCAGACAGTCCTACGAGCAGTACTTC.

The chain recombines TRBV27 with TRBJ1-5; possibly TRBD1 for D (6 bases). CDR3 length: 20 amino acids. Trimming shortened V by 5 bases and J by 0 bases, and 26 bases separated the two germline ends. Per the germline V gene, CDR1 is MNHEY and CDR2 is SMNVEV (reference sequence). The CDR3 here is CASSTVSGVTRIGSNQPQHF. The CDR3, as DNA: TGTGCCAGCAGTACAGTCTCAGGGGTAACACGAATTGGTAGCAATCAGCCCCAGCATTTT.

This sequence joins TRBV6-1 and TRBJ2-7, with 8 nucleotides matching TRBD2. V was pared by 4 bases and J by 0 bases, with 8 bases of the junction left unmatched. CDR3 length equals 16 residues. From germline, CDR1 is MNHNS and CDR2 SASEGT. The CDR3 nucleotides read TGTGCCAGCAGTGTCCAGACCGGGACTAGCTCCTACGAGCAGTACTTC. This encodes CASSVQTGTSSYEQYF.

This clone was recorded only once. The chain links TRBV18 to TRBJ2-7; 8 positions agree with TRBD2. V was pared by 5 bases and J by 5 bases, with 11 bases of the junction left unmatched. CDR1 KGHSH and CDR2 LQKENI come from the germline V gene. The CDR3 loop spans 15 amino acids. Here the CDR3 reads CASSAAAGVTNEQYF. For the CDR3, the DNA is TGTGCCAGCTCAGCTGCAGCGGGAGTTACCAACGAGCAGTACTTC.

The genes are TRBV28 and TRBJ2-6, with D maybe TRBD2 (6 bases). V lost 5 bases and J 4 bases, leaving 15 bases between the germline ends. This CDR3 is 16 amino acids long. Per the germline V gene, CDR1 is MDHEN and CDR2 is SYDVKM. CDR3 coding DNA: TGTGCCAGCAGTCAACCGGGGGAGGTCGGGGCCAACGTCCTGACTTTC. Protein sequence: CASSQPGEVGANVLTF.

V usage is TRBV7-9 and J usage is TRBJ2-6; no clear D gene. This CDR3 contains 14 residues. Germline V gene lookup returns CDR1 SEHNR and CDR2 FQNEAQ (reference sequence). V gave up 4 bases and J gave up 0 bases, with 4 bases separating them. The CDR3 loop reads CASSSYSGANVLTF. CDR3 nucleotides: TGTGCCAGCAGCTCGTACTCTGGGGCCAACGTCCTGACTTTC.

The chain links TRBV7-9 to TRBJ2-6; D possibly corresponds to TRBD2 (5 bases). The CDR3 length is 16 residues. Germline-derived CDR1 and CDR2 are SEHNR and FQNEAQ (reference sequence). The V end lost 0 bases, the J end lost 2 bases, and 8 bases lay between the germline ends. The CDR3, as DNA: TGTGCCAGCAGCTTAGCGCGAGGGACTGGGGCCAACGTCCTGACTTTC. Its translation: CASSLARGTGANVLTF.

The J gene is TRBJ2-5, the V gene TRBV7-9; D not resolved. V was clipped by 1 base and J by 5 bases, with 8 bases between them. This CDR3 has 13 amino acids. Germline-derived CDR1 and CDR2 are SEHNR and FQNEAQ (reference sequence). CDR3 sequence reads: CASSLGLQETQYF. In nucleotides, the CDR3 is TGTGCCAGCAGCTTAGGACTCCAGGAGACCCAGTACTTC.

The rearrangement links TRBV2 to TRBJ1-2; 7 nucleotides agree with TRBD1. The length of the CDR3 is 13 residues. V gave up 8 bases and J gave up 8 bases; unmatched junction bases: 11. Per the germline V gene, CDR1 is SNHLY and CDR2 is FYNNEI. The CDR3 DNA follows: TGTGCCAGCGGGGTGAGCAGGGGGTACGGCTACACCTTC. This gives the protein CASGVSRGYGYTF.

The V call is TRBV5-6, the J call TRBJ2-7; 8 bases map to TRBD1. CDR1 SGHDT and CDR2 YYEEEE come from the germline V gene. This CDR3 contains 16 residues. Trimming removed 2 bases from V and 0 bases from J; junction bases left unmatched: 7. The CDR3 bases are TGTGCCAGCAGCTTTAGGGACAGGCTAAGCTCCTACGAGCAGTACTTC. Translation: CASSFRDRLSSYEQYF.

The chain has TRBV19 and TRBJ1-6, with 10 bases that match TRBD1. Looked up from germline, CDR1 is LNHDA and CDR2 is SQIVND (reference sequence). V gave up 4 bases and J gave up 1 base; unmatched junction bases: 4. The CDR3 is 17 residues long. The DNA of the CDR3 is TGTGCCAGTAGTACAGGGACAGGGGTATCCTATAATTCACCCCTCCACTTT. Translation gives CASSTGTGVSYNSPLHF.

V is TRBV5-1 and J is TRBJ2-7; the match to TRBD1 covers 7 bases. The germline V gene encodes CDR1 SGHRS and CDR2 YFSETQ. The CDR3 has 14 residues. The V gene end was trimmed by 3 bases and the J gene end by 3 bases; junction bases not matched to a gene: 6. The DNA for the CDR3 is TGCGCCAGCAGCTCGGGGACAGACTTCTACGAGCAGTACTTC. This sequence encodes CASSSGTDFYEQYF. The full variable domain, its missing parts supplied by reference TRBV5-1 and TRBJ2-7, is KAGVTQTPRYLIKTRGQQVTLSCSPISGHRSVSWYQQTPGQGLQFLFEYFSETQRNKGNFPGRFSGRQFSNSRSEMNVSTLELGDSALYLCASSSGTDFYEQYFGPGTRLTVT.

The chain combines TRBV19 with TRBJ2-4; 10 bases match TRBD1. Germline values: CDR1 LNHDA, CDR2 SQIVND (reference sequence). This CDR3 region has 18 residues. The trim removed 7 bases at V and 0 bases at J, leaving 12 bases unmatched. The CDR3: CASTESGTGEVAKNIQYF. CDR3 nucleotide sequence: TGTGCCAGTACCGAGTCCGGGACAGGGGAAGTAGCCAAAAACATTCAGTACTTC.

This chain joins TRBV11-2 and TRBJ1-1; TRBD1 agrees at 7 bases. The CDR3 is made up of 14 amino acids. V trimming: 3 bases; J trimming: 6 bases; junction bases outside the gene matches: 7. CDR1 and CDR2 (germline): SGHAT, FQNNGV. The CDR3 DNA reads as TGTGCCAGCAGCTTTGTCAGGGGGAGCGCTGAAGCTTTCTTT. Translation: CASSFVRGSAEAFF. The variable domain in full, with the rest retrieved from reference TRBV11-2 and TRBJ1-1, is EAGVAQSPRYKIIEKRQSVAFWCNPISGHATLYWYQQILGQGPKLLIQFQNNGVVDDSQLPKDRFSAERLKGVDSTLKIQPAKLEDSAVYLCASSFVRGSAEAFFGQGTRLTVV.

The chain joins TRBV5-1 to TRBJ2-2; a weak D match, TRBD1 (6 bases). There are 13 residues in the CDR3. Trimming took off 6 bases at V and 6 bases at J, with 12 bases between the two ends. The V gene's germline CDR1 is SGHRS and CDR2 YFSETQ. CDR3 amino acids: CASTGVQAGELFF. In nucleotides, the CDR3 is TGCGCCAGCACAGGGGTTCAGGCCGGGGAGCTGTTTTTT. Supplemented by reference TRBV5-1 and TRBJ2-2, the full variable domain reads KAGVTQTPRYLIKTRGQQVTLSCSPISGHRSVSWYQQTPGQGLQFLFEYFSETQRNKGNFPGRFSGRQFSNSRSEMNVSTLELGDSALYLCASTGVQAGELFFGEGSRLTVL.

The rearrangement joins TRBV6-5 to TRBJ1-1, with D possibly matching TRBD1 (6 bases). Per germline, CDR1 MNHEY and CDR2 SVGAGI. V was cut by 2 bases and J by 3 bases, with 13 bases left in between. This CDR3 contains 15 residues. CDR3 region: CASSYLTGGDTEAFF. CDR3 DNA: TGTGCCAGCAGTTACCTGACAGGTGGGGACACTGAAGCTTTCTTT.

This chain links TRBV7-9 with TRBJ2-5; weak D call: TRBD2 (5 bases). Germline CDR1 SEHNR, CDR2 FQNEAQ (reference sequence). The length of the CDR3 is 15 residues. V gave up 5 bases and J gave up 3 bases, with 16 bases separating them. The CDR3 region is CASSPRPEGEETQYF. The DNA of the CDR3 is TGTGCCAGCAGCCCAAGGCCAGAGGGTGAAGAGACCCAGTACTTC.

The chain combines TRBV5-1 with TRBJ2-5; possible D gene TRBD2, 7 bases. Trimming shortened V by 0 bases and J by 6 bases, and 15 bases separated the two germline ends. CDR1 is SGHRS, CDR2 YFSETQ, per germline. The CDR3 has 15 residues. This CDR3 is CASSLGAGAAKTQYF. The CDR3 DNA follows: TGCGCCAGCAGCTTGGGGGCGGGGGCTGCGAAGACCCAGTACTTC. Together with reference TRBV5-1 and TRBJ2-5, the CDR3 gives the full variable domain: KAGVTQTPRYLIKTRGQQVTLSCSPISGHRSVSWYQQTPGQGLQFLFEYFSETQRNKGNFPGRFSGRQFSNSRSEMNVSTLELGDSALYLCASSLGAGAAKTQYFGPGTRLLVL.